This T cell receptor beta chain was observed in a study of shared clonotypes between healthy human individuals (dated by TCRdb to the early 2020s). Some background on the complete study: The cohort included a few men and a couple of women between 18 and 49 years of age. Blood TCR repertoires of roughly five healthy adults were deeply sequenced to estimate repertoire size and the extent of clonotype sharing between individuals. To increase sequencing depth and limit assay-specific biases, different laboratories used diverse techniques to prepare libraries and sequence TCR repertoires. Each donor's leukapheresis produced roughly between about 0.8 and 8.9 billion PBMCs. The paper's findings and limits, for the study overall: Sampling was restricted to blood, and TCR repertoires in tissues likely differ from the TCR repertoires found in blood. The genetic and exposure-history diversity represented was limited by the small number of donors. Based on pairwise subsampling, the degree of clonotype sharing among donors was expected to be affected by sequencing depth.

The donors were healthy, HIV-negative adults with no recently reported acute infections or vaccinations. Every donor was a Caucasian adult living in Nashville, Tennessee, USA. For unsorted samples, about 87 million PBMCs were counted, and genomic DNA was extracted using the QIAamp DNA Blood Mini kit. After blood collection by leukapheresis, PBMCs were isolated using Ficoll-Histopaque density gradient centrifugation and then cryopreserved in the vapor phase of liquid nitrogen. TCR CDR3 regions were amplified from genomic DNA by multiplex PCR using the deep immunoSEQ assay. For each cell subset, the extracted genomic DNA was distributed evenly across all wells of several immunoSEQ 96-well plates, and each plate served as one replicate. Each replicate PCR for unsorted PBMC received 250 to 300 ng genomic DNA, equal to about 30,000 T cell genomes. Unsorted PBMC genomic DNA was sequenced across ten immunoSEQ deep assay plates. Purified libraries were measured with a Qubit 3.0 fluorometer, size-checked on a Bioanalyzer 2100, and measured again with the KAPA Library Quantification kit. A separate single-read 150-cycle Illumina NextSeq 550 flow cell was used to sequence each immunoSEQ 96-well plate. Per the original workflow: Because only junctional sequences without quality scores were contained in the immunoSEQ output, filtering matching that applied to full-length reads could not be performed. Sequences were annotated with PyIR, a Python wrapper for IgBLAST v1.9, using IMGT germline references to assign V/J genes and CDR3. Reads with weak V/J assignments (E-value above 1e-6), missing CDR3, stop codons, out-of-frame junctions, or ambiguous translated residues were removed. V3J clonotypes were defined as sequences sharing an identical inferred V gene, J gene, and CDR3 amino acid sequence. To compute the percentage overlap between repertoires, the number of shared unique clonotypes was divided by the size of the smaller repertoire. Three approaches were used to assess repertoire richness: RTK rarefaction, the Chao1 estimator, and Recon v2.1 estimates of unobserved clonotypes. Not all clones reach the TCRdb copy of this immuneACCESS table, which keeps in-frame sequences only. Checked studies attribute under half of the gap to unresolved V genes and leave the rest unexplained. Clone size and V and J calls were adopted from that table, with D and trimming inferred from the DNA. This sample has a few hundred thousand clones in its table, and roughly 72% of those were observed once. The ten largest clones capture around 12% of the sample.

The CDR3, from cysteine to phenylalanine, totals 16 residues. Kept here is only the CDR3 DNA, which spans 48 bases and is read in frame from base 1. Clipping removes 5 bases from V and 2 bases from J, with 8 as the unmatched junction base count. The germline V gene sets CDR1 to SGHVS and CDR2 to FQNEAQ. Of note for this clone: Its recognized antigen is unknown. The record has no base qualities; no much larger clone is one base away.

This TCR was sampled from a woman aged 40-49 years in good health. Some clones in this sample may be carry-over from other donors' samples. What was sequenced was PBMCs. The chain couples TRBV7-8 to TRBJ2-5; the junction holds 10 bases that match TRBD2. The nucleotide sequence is TGTGCCAGCAGCCCCCGAGGACTAGCGGTACAAGAGACCCAGTACTTC. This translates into CASSPRGLAVQETQYF.